This TCR beta chain is from a study of fetal regulatory T cell absence and autoimmunity. Study overall: Without clinical diabetes, IPEX patients showed exocrine pancreas autoimmunity. Points from the study as a whole: The oligoclonal enrichment was interpreted as supporting antigen-driven pancreatic autoimmunity before birth in IPEX syndrome. Pancreas TCRs were oligoclonally enriched versus cord blood, some clones over 80-fold.

Notes on this clone: Antigen specificity is unknown.

Assay: immunoSEQ multiplex PCR; the TCRdb copy retains only in-frame clones and omits some. The table includes 85,000 to 100,000 clones, roughly 78% detected once. Trimming pared 3 bases from V and 2 bases from J, leaving 10 bases between. The V gene's germline CDR1 is SGHDN and CDR2 FVKESK. CDR3 length: 14 amino acids. The chain combines TRBV14 with TRBJ1-1; D call uncertain. The receptor comes from a male donor with IPEX syndrome. Sequencing was carried out using pancreas tissue. The DNA for the CDR3 is TGTGCCAGCAGCCATCTCCAGGTCAACACTGAAGCTTTCTTT. This gives the protein CASSHLQVNTEAFF. Full variable domain (remainder filled in from reference TRBV14 and TRBJ1-1): EAGVTQFPSHSVIEKGQTVTLRCDPISGHDNLYWYRRVMGKEIKFLLHFVKESKQDESGMPNNRFLAERTGGTYSTLKVQPAELEDSGVYFCASSHLQVNTEAFFGQGTRLTVV.